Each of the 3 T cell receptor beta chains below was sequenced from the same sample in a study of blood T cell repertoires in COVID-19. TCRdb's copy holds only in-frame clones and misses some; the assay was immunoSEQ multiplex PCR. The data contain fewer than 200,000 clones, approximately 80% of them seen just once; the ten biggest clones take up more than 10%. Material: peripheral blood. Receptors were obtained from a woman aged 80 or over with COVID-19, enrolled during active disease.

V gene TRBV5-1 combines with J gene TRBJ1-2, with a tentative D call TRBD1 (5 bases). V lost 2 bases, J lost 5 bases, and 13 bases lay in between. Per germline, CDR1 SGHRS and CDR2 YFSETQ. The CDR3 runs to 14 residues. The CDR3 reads CASSLRADRYGYTF. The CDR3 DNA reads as TGCGCCAGCAGCTTAAGGGCCGACAGATATGGCTACACCTTC.

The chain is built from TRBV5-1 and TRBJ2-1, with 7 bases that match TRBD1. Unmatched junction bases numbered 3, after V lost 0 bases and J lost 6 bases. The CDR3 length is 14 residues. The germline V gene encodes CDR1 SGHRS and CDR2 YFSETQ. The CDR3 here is CASSLEQGINEQFF. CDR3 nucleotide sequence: TGCGCCAGCAGCTTGGAACAGGGGATCAATGAGCAGTTCTTC.

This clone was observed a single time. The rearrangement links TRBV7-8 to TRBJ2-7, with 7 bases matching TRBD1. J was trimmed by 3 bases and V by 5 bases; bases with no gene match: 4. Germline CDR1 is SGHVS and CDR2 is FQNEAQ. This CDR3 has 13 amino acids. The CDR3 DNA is TGTGCCAGCAGCCTCCGACAGGGCTACGAGCAGTACTTC. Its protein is CASSLRQGYEQYF. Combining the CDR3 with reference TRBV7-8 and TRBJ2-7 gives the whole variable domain GAGVSQSPRYKVAKRGQDVALRCDPISGHVSLFWYQQALGQGPEFLTYFQNEAQLDKSGLPSDRFFAERPEGSVSTLKIQRTQQEDSAVYLCASSLRQGYEQYFGPGTRLTVT.